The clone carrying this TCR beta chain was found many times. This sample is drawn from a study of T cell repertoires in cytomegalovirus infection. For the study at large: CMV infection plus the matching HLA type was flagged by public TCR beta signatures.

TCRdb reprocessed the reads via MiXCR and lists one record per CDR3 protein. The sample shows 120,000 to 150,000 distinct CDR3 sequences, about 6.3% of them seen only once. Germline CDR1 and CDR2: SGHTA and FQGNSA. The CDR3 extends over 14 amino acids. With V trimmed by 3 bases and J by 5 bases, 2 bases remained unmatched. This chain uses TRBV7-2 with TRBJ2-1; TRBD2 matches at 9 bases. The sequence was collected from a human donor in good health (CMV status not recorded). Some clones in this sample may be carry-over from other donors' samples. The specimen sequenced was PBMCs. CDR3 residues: CASSLASGDNEQFF. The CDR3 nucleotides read TGTGCCAGCAGCTTGGCTAGCGGGGACAATGAGCAGTTCTTC.